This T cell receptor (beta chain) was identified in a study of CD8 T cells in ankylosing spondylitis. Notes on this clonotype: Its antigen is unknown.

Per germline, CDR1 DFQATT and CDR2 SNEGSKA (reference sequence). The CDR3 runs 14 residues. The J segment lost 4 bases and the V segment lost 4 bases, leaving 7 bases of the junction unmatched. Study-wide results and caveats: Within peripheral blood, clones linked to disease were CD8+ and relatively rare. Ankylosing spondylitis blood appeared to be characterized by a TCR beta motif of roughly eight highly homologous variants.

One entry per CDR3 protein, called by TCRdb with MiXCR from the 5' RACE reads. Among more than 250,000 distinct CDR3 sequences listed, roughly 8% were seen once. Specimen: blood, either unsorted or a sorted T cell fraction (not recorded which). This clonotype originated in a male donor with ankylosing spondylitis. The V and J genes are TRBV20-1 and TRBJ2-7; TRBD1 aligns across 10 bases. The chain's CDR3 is CSAIDRDRGYEQYF. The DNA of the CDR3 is TGCAGTGCTATAGACCGGGACAGGGGTTACGAGCAGTACTTC.